Listed here are 29 T cell receptor beta chains from one sample, sequenced in a study of Graves' ophthalmopathy and Graves' hyperthyroidism. Amplified material comprised TCR beta CDR3 regions derived from RNA transcripts. After a first-round RT-PCR with HTBI primers, a second-round multiplex PCR was run. From the multiplex PCR reads, TCRdb called clonotypes with MiXCR, one entry per CDR3 protein. The sample includes about 700,000 distinct CDR3 sequences, 35% to 50% seen only once; the top ten take 44%. The sample comprised peripheral blood. The source of these receptors is an adult man with Graves' ophthalmopathy.

CDR3 DNA sequence: TGTGCCAGTTCCAGGGGCGGGGAGGAAAAACTGTTTTTT. It encodes CASSRGGEEKLFF. The chain combines TRBV25-1 with TRBJ1-4, with D possibly matching TRBD1 (6 bases). Looked up from germline, CDR1 is MGHDK and CDR2 is SYGVNS. Trimming pared 9 bases from V and 8 bases from J, leaving 16 bases between. The CDR3 sequence is 13 residues long.

About this clonotype: This may arise from a read error, as a much more abundant clone is one base away. This chain uses TRBV15 with TRBJ2-7; D might be TRBD1 (6 bases). Per germline, CDR1 LNHNV and CDR2 YYDKDF (reference sequence). The CDR3 contains 15 residues. Between the trimmed V and J ends, which lost 4 bases and 4 bases, there was a span of 17 bases. This CDR3 is CATSNARGTAYEQYF. Written as DNA, the CDR3 is TGTGCCACCAGCAACGCGAGGGGGACCGCGTACGAGCAGTACTTC.

The chain has TRBV19 and TRBJ1-2; 9 bases map to TRBD1. J was trimmed by 3 bases and V by 7 bases; bases with no gene match: 12. This CDR3 region has 16 residues. Germline values: CDR1 LNHDA, CDR2 SQIVND (reference sequence). CDR3 nucleotides: TGTGCCAGTAAGGGGGGACAGGGAGGCAATCACTATGGCTACACCTTC. Its translation is CASKGGQGGNHYGYTF.

With regard to this clonotype: A junction boundary mismatches the germline segment, possibly from a read error. V usage is TRBV20-1 and J usage is TRBJ1-1; D remains ambiguous. There are 16 residues in the CDR3. Germline lookup yields CDR1 DFQATT and CDR2 SNEGSKA (reference sequence). The CDR3: CSAQPWEKQRNTKAFF. The DNA for the CDR3 is TGCAGTGCCCAACCGTGGGAAAAACAGAGAAACACTAAAGCTTTCTTT.

The table lists this clonotype with a count of one. The V and J genes are TRBV7-9 and TRBJ2-2; 8 bases agree with TRBD2. Looked up from germline, CDR1 is SEHNR and CDR2 is FQNEAQ (reference sequence). The CDR3 sequence is 16 residues long. V shed 1 base, J shed 4 bases, and the junction held 5 bases outside the gene matches. The CDR3 DNA follows: TGTGCCAGCAGCTTAGTCCGGGGGGGCCCCACCGGGGAGCTGTTTTTT. Translated: CASSLVRGGPTGELFF. Based on the CDR3 plus reference TRBV7-9 and TRBJ2-2, the full variable domain is DTGVSQNPRHKITKRGQNVTFRCDPISEHNRLYWYRQTLGQGPEFLTYFQNEAQLEKSRLLSDRFSAERPKGSFSTLEIQRTEQGDSAMYLCASSLVRGGPTGELFFGEGSRLTVL.

The chain employs TRBV6-5 and TRBJ1-4; TRBD1 matches 8 bases. V was clipped by 0 bases and J by 10 bases; unmatched bases: 7. This CDR3 comprises 15 residues. Germline CDR1 and CDR2: MNHEY and SVGAGI. The CDR3 is CASSYSYRGMRKLFF. In DNA, the CDR3 is TGTGCCAGCAGTTACTCGTACAGGGGGATGAGAAAACTGTTTTTT.

This clonotype was recorded many times. The chain carries TRBV10-1 and TRBJ2-6, with D unresolved. The germline V gene has CDR1 WNHNN and CDR2 SYGVQD (reference sequence). V was clipped by 6 bases and J by 0 bases, with 21 bases between them. The CDR3 has 19 residues. The CDR3, as DNA: TGCGCCAGCAGGGATGATAGCCTTAGGCAGCACTCTGGGGCCAACGTCCTGACTTTC. It codes for CASRDDSLRQHSGANVLTF.

V and J are TRBV7-9 and TRBJ1-4; perhaps TRBD1 as D (6 bases). The ends were cut back, 2 bases at V and 7 bases at J, with 14 bases in the middle. Germline assignment: CDR1 SEHNR and CDR2 FQNEAQ (reference sequence). The CDR3 is 15 residues long. The CDR3 is CASSLRKRGGEKLFF. For the CDR3, the DNA is TGTGCCAGCAGCTTACGGAAGCGAGGGGGTGAAAAACTGTTTTTT.

The rearrangement uses TRBV7-8 and TRBJ2-7; TRBD1 matches at 10 bases. This CDR3 contains 14 residues. V dropped 5 bases and J dropped 6; count of bases not matched to a gene: 7. CDR1 and CDR2 from the germline V gene are SGHVS and FQNEAQ. The CDR3 is CASSLDRGRAEQYF. CDR3 coding DNA: TGTGCCAGCAGCCTTGACAGGGGGCGCGCCGAGCAGTACTTC.

V and J are TRBV5-4 and TRBJ1-5; 8 bases match TRBD1. This CDR3 is built from 14 residues. J was trimmed by 5 bases and V by 3 bases; bases with no gene match: 4. The germline CDR1 and CDR2 sequences are SGHNT and YYREEE (reference sequence). Written as DNA, the CDR3 is TGTGCCAGCAGCTCACAGGGGGAACATCAGCCCCAGCATTTT. It yields the protein CASSSQGEHQPQHF.

Only a few counts were recorded for this clonotype. The chain employs TRBV29-1 and TRBJ2-2, with TRBD1 matching 11 bases. Germline CDR1 is SQVTM and CDR2 is ANQGSEA. V lost 7 bases and J lost 5; bases outside the gene matches: 3. The CDR3 consists of 13 residues. The CDR3 coding sequence is TGCAGCGGGGGGACAGGGGGGACCGGGGAGCTGTTTTTT. Protein product: CSGGTGGTGELFF.

Many counts were recorded for this clonotype. CDR3 loop: CASNPGTGNFYGYTF. The CDR3 nucleotides read TGTGCCAGCAACCCCGGGACAGGGAACTTCTATGGCTACACCTTC. This chain links TRBV7-2 with TRBJ1-2; TRBD1 aligns across 9 bases. CDR1 and CDR2 (germline): SGHTA, FQGNSA. V lost 7 bases and J lost 4; bases outside the gene matches: 10. The CDR3 is 15 amino acids.

As regards this clonotype: An end of the junction differs from the germline gene, which may be a read error. The rearrangement uses TRBV10-3 and TRBJ1-4; maybe TRBD1 (6 bases). The germline gives CDR1 ENHRY, CDR2 SYGVKD. This CDR3 is 15 amino acids long. CDR3 residues: CASSYTGNGNEKLFF. The CDR3 DNA follows: TGTGCCAGCAGTTATACAGGGAACGGGAATGAAAAACTGTTTTTT.

Many counts were recorded for this clonotype. The CDR3 loop reads CASSAGPDYGYTF. In DNA form, the CDR3 reads TGTGCCAGCAGCGCCGGACCGGACTATGGCTACACCTTC. The V and J genes are TRBV9 and TRBJ1-2; D unresolved. Germline V gene sequence: CDR1 SGDLS, CDR2 YYNGEE. The CDR3 runs to 13 residues. Trimming cost V 3 bases and J 3 bases, with 9 bases left between them. The full variable domain, its missing parts supplied by reference TRBV9 and TRBJ1-2, is DSGVTQTPKHLITATGQRVTLRCSPRSGDLSVYWYQQSLDQGLQFLIQYYNGEERAKGNILERFSAQQFPDLHSELNLSSLELGDSALYFCASSAGPDYGYTFGSGTRLTVV.

The sample holds one count of this clonotype. This clone may be a read error of a much larger clone one base away. The rearrangement joins TRBV7-2 to TRBJ1-6; 7 bases map to TRBD1. This CDR3 has 15 amino acids. The germline CDR1 and CDR2 sequences are SGHTA and FQGNSA. CDR3 region: CAGSRTAGGNSPLHF. CDR3 bases: TGTGCCGGCAGCCGTACTGCAGGGGGGAATTCACCCCTCCACTTT.

V and J are TRBV25-1 and TRBJ2-2, with TRBD2 matching over 12 bases. Trimming cost V 6 bases and J 2 bases; bases outside gene matches: 7. The CDR3 runs 17 residues. Germline loops: CDR1 MGHDK, CDR2 SYGVNS. The CDR3 region has the DNA TGTGCCAGCAGCGAGGCTAGCGGGGGGGCAAACACCGGGGAGCTGTTTTTT. It specifies CASSEASGGANTGELFF. The variable domain in full, completed from reference TRBV25-1 and TRBJ2-2, reads EADIYQTPRYLVIGTGKKITLECSQTMGHDKMYWYQQDPGMELHLIHYSYGVNSTEKGDLSSESTVSRIRTEHFPLTLESARPSHTSQYLCASSEASGGANTGELFFGEGSRLTVL.

This clonotype was counted between two and nine times. V is TRBV12-3 or TRBV12-4 and J is TRBJ2-7; 7 bases agree with TRBD1. Trimming took 6 bases from V and 3 from J; bases not matched to a gene: 14. The length of the CDR3 is 16 residues. CDR3 sequence reads: CASRTQRQGALYEQYF. The CDR3 DNA reads as TGTGCCAGCAGGACCCAGAGACAGGGCGCACTCTACGAGCAGTACTTC.

Worth noting for this clonotype: It may be a read error: a sequence one base away is much more abundant. This chain links TRBV7-3 with TRBJ2-3, with no clear D. The CDR3 is made up of 12 amino acids. Germline V gene sequence: CDR1 SGHTA, CDR2 FQGTGA. The DNA for the CDR3 is TGTGCCCGCAGCTTAGACACAGATACGCAGTATTTT. Translating it yields CARSLDTDTQYF.

This clonotype turned up a few times. The chain uses TRBV7-6 and TRBJ2-2, with D unresolved. This CDR3 region has 16 residues. V was shortened by 1 base and J by 4 bases, with 13 bases between the two germline ends. Germline CDR1 SGHVS, CDR2 FNYEAQ. The DNA of the CDR3 is TGTGCCAGCAGCTTAGTCGGAGAGAGCTCCACCGGGGAGCTGTTTTTT. The encoded protein is CASSLVGESSTGELFF.

The gene calls are TRBV10-3 and TRBJ2-6; D not resolved. The germline gives CDR1 ENHRY, CDR2 SYGVKD. The CDR3 has 8 amino acids. The ends were cut back, 10 bases at V and 15 bases at J, with 7 bases in the middle. CDR3 loop: CASKDLTF. The CDR3 DNA follows: TGTGCCAGCAAGGACCTGACTTTC.

The V call is TRBV5-4, the J call TRBJ2-2, with 7 positions matching TRBD1. The CDR3 has 13 residues. Trimming at V came to 4 bases and at J to 7 bases, leaving 4 bases not matched to a gene. CDR1 is SGHNT and CDR2 is YYREEE in the germline V gene (reference sequence). The CDR3 coding sequence is TGTGCCAGCAGCCGACAGGGTGACGGGGAGCTGTTTTTT. As protein: CASSRQGDGELFF.

This sequence joins TRBV20-1 and TRBJ1-1; D not certain. V shed 6 bases and J shed 3 bases, with 14 bases lying between them. The germline CDR1 and CDR2 sequences are DFQATT and SNEGSKA (reference sequence). The CDR3 consists of 13 residues. The CDR3 DNA is TGCAGTGCCCCTGGGTCAGCTTACACTGAAGCTTTCTTT. Amino acids: CSAPGSAYTEAFF.

The chain couples TRBV15 to TRBJ2-7; D unclear. The CDR3 consists of 10 residues. Germline-derived CDR1 and CDR2 are LNHNV and YYDKDF (reference sequence). V was clipped by 10 bases and J by 5 bases, with 9 bases between them. CDR3 protein: CASRRDEQYF. As DNA, the CDR3 is TGTGCCAGCAGGAGAGACGAGCAGTACTTC.

This clonotype was recorded only once. The chain is built from TRBV25-1 and TRBJ1-5; D not resolved. V gave up 6 bases and J gave up 6 bases, with 15 bases separating them. Germline assignment: CDR1 MGHDK and CDR2 SYGVNS. The CDR3 is 14 residues long. The CDR3 DNA reads TGTGCCAGCAGCTTAGACAAGGGCAGTCAGCCCCAGCATTTT. Translating gives CASSLDKGSQPQHF.

This clonotype was seen more than once but under ten times. The chain carries TRBV7-9 and TRBJ2-7; D remains ambiguous. Trimming left V 6 bases short and J 1 base short, with 13 bases between. Germline CDR1 is SEHNR and CDR2 is FQNEAQ (reference sequence). This CDR3 has 14 residues. The CDR3 reads CASSYSPRSYEQYF. The CDR3 region has the DNA TGTGCCAGCAGTTACTCGCCCAGGTCCTACGAGCAGTACTTC. The full variable domain, rest sourced from reference TRBV7-9 and TRBJ2-7, is DTGVSQNPRHKITKRGQNVTFRCDPISEHNRLYWYRQTLGQGPEFLTYFQNEAQLEKSRLLSDRFSAERPKGSFSTLEIQRTEQGDSAMYLCASSYSPRSYEQYFGPGTRLTVT.

In regard to this clonotype: A clone one base away is much larger, so this may be a read error. The genes are TRBV2 and TRBJ1-5; D remains ambiguous. CDR3 length equals 11 residues. The germline V gene encodes CDR1 SNHLY and CDR2 FYNNEI. Here the CDR3 DNA reads TGTGCCGGCAGTGCGGATCAGCCCCAGCATTTT. Amino acid sequence: CAGSADQPQHF.

This clonotype came up many times. V gene TRBV7-3 combines with J gene TRBJ1-1, with TRBD1 matching 8 bases. Trimming removed 3 bases from V and 6 bases from J; junction bases left unmatched: 3. The CDR3 is 13 residues long. Germline CDR1 SGHTA, CDR2 FQGTGA. DNA for the CDR3: TGTGCCAGCAGCTTCGACAGGGGTTCTGAAGCTTTCTTT. Its protein product is CASSFDRGSEAFF.

The J gene is TRBJ2-7, the V gene TRBV2; 8 nucleotides match TRBD2. The germline V gene has CDR1 SNHLY and CDR2 FYNNEI. This CDR3 has 16 amino acids. After removal of 5 bases from V and 3 bases from J, the junction contained 12 bases not matched to a gene. CDR3 region: CASSYEREGRDYEQYF. As DNA, the CDR3 is TGTGCCAGCAGTTACGAACGGGAGGGCCGGGACTACGAGCAGTACTTC.

Points on this clonotype: One end of the junction fails to match germline, which may point to a read error. The rearrangement uses TRBV2 and TRBJ2-6; perhaps TRBD1 as D (6 bases). CDR1 is SNHLY, CDR2 FYNNEI, per germline. The CDR3 has 13 amino acids. The DNA for the CDR3 is TGTGCCAGCGTAGGTAGGGGACAAGGCACTGAAGCTTTC. Amino acid sequence: CASVGRGQGTEAF.